These 14 T cell receptor beta chains were all obtained from the same sample, sequenced in a study of shared clonotypes between healthy human individuals. Using immunoSEQ multiplex PCR, the repertoire was profiled, and TCRdb retains in-frame clones only, with some absent. The table has 2,500,000 or so clones, roughly 93% seen once. What was sequenced was naive CD4+ T cells from PBMCs. The subset is: CD45RA+ positively selected. The receptors come from a young man in good health. Some clones in this sample may be carry-over from other donors' samples.

The J gene is TRBJ2-7, the V gene TRBV7-8, with a weak D call TRBD2 (6 bases). The CDR3 spans 16 residues. Trimming took off 1 base at V and 0 bases at J, with 13 bases between the two ends. The germline V gene encodes CDR1 SGHVS and CDR2 FQNEAQ. The CDR3 DNA sequence: TGTGCCAGCAGCTTAGATCCGGGAGAAAGCTCCTACGAGCAGTACTTC. Its translation is CASSLDPGESSYEQYF.

This clone was seen only a few times. V is TRBV4-2 and J is TRBJ2-2; D may correspond to TRBD1 or TRBD2 (5 bases each). The CDR3 length is 15 residues. With 1 base removed from V and 6 bases from J, the gap between germline ends came to 12 bases. Germline V CDR1 and CDR2: LGHNA, YNFKEQ. CDR3 sequence reads: CASSQVLGTAGELFF. The CDR3 DNA is TGTGCCAGCAGCCAAGTCCTCGGGACCGCCGGGGAGCTGTTTTTT.

This clone was seen just once. The chain uses TRBV9 and TRBJ2-2; possibly TRBD1 for D (5 bases). Germline CDR1 reads SGDLS; CDR2 reads YYNGEE. The CDR3 contains 15 residues. The V and J ends lost 3 bases and 2 bases respectively, with 11 bases between them. In DNA, the CDR3 is TGTGCCAGCAGCGGGGCAGGGCGAAACACCGGGGAGCTGTTTTTT. This encodes CASSGAGRNTGELFF.

The rearrangement uses TRBV19 and TRBJ1-5; D not resolved. CDR1 LNHDA and CDR2 SQIVND come from the germline V gene (reference sequence). Trimming shortened V by 9 bases and J by 5 bases, and 14 bases separated the two germline ends. The CDR3 length is 13 residues. CDR3 DNA sequence: TGTGCCAGGACCAAGGGAGTGGATCAGCCCCAGCATTTT. Translation: CARTKGVDQPQHF.

As to this clone: The sample carries other DNA sequences with the same CDR3. This sequence joins TRBV7-2 and TRBJ2-7; unclear D gene. Germline values: CDR1 SGHTA, CDR2 FQGNSA. CDR3 length equals 12 residues. The V end was cut by 4 bases, the J end by 4 bases, with 8 bases between. The CDR3 region is CASSSRPYEQYF. The CDR3 region has the DNA TGTGCCAGCAGCTCCCGACCGTACGAGCAGTACTTC.

V and J are TRBV14 and TRBJ1-2; possibly TRBD1 for D (5 bases). Looked up from germline, CDR1 is SGHDN and CDR2 is FVKESK. V lost 4 bases and J lost 1, with 10 bases in between. This CDR3 region has 14 residues. The CDR3 is CASSRSTVNYGYTF. The CDR3 DNA is TGTGCCAGCAGCCGCTCGACAGTTAACTATGGCTACACCTTC.

The chain carries TRBV9 and TRBJ2-5; 11 nucleotides agree with TRBD1. J gave up 13 bases and V 3 bases, and 8 bases lay outside the gene matches. Germline values: CDR1 SGDLS, CDR2 YYNGEE. This CDR3 is 13 amino acids long. The CDR3 loop is CASSALGQGAMYF. The CDR3 DNA reads as TGTGCCAGCAGCGCCCTTGGACAGGGGGCTATGTACTTC.

The rearrangement joins TRBV5-4 to TRBJ1-2; D remains unclear. From germline, CDR1 is SGHNT and CDR2 YYREEE (reference sequence). There are 14 residues in the CDR3. Deletions cut 3 bases from V and 7 bases from J, with 16 bases between. The CDR3 loop is CASSSASGWSGYTF. The CDR3 DNA is TGTGCCAGCAGCTCCGCAAGCGGGTGGTCTGGCTACACCTTC.

The V and J genes are TRBV28 and TRBJ1-1; the D gene is possibly TRBD1 (5 bases). CDR3 size: 11 residues. The ends were cut back, 3 bases at V and 7 bases at J, with 6 bases in the middle. The germline gives CDR1 MDHEN, CDR2 SYDVKM. In nucleotides, the CDR3 is TGTGCCAGCAGTTTCAGGGATGAAGCTTTCTTT. Translation: CASSFRDEAFF.

The chain carries TRBV6-1 and TRBJ2-3, with 9 bases lining up with TRBD2. Germline-derived CDR1 and CDR2 are MNHNS and SASEGT. The length of the CDR3 is 15 residues. V shed 6 bases, J shed 2 bases, and the junction held 6 bases outside the gene matches. For the CDR3, the DNA is TGTGCCAGCAGACCCCTAGCGGGATACACAGATACGCAGTATTTT. It is translated as CASRPLAGYTDTQYF.

The chain links TRBV6-5 to TRBJ1-4; 7 positions match TRBD1. This CDR3 is 14 amino acids long. Trimming removed 8 bases from V and 3 bases from J; junction bases left unmatched: 6. Germline V gene sequence: CDR1 MNHEY, CDR2 SVGAGI. CDR3 sequence: CASQSGQPNEKLFF. In nucleotides, the CDR3 is TGTGCCAGCCAGTCGGGACAGCCTAATGAAAAACTGTTTTTT.

CDR3 bases: TGTGCCAGCAGGGAGGGGCTTAACTATGGCTACACCTTC. Translation: CASREGLNYGYTF. The gene calls are TRBV25-1 and TRBJ1-2; weak D call: TRBD1 (5 bases). This CDR3 comprises 13 residues. V lost 6 bases and J lost 1, with 9 bases in between. Germline V gene data show CDR1 as MGHDK and CDR2 as SYGVNS.

This chain joins TRBV5-1 and TRBJ1-1; D uncertain. The CDR3 has 16 amino acids. The germline V gene encodes CDR1 SGHRS and CDR2 YFSETQ. The V gene lost 4 bases and the J gene lost 4 bases, with 20 bases spanning the gap. CDR3 coding DNA: TGCGCCAGCAGCCCTGACAACCTCTACCCACTCACTGAAGCTTTCTTT. Translating it yields CASSPDNLYPLTEAFF. The variable domain in full, completed from reference TRBV5-1 and TRBJ1-1, reads KAGVTQTPRYLIKTRGQQVTLSCSPISGHRSVSWYQQTPGQGLQFLFEYFSETQRNKGNFPGRFSGRQFSNSRSEMNVSTLELGDSALYLCASSPDNLYPLTEAFFGQGTRLTVV.

The chain uses TRBV5-6 and TRBJ2-3; 12 positions agree with TRBD2. The ends lost 3 bases at V and 0 bases at J; junction bases unmatched: 11. CDR3 size: 19 residues. CDR1 SGHDT and CDR2 YYEEEE come from the germline V gene. The CDR3, as DNA: TGTGCCAGCAGCTCTTGGGGCCGACTAGCGGGAGTGAGCACAGATACGCAGTATTTT. Protein: CASSSWGRLAGVSTDTQYF.